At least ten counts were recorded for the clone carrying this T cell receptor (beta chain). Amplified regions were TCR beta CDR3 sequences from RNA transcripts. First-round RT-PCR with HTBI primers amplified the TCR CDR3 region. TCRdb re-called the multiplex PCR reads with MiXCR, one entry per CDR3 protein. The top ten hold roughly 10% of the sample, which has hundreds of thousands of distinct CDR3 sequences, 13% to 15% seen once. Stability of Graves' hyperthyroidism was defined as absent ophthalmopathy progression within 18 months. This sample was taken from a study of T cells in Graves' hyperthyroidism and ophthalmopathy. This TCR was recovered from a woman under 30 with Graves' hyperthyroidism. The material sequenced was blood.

CDR3 sequence (DNA): TGTGCCAGCAGTCCCATCTCTAGCTTAAGGAATGAGCAGTTCTTC. This translates into CASSPISSLRNEQFF. The V and J genes are TRBV28 and TRBJ2-1; TRBD2 might be the D (5 bases). The CDR3 sequence is 15 residues long. Deletions cut 5 bases from V and 7 bases from J, with 18 bases between. CDR1 is MDHEN, CDR2 SYDVKM, per germline.